This entry concerns a single T cell receptor (beta chain). This sample is drawn from a study of shared T cell receptors in the human thymus. The V gene's germline CDR1 is SGHTA and CDR2 FQGNSA. There are 17 residues in the CDR3. V lost 4 bases and J lost 0; bases outside the gene matches: 8. Libraries were prepared by immunoSEQ multiplex PCR; TCRdb keeps only in-frame clonotypes and omits some of them. This sample has more than 550,000 clones, with 80% to 90% found just once. These sequences were also reported in another study, on human thymus T cells. That work states: In corrective heart surgery, resections were taken, and these provided the thymus tissue. Repertoires sampled from thymus and blood appeared biased in V and J gene usage. What related research reported was that thymic repertoires overlapped highly among unrelated individuals.

The TCR sequence derives from a girl under two years old with a congenital heart defect. This chain links TRBV7-2 with TRBJ1-3; 8 nucleotides match TRBD1. Sequencing used thymocytes. CDR3 region: CASSSENRGYSGNTIYF. CDR3 in DNA: TGTGCCAGCAGCTCCGAAAACAGGGGGTACTCTGGAAACACCATATATTTT.